A selection of T cell receptor beta chains follows, all from one sample in a study of T cell repertoires in cytomegalovirus infection. Each CDR3 protein is one row after TCRdb ran MiXCR on the reads. The sample carries under 250,000 distinct CDR3 sequences, 10% to 15% recorded once. The sequencing sample was made of PBMCs. The receptors here all came from a human donor in good health (CMV status not recorded). Some clones in this sample may be carry-over from other donors' samples. The CDR3 runs from the conserved cysteine through the conserved F or W. D genes are given only for firm matches. Not every row has a clone size; where given, it reads once, few, many or a size class.

V	J	size	D	DNA	CDR3
TRBV6-2/TRBV6-3	TRBJ2-1	few	NA	TGTGCCAGCAGTTTCCTTCCTCCTTTAGGCCAAATGGAGTTCTTC	CASSFLPPLGQMEFF
TRBV2	TRBJ2-1	many	TRBD2	TGTGCCAGCAAGGGGCCTAGCGGGTTCTACAATGAGCAGTTCTTC	CASKGPSGFYNEQFF
TRBV7-2	TRBJ2-3	many	NA	TGTGCCAGCAGCTTCACAGATACGCAGTATTTT	CASSFTDTQYF
TRBV2	TRBJ1-2	many	NA	TGTGCCACCCTAGATGCTAACTATGGCTACACCTTC	CATLDANYGYTF
TRBV6-2/TRBV6-3	TRBJ1-5	many	TRBD1	TGTGCCAGCAGTCCTGGGACAGCGGCAGTTCAGCCCCAGCATTTT	CASSPGTAAVQPQHF
TRBV5-1	TRBJ1-3	few	TRBD1	TGCGCCAGCAGCTTTGGACAGGGCGGAAACACCATATATTTT	CASSFGQGGNTIYF
TRBV19	TRBJ2-1	few	NA	TGTGCCAGTAGTGTCGATTGGGGTGAGCAGTTCTTC	CASSVDWGEQFF
TRBV19	TRBJ2-7	few	TRBD2	TGTGCCAGTAGTATAGCAGCTAGCGGGGCCCCCTACGAGCAGTACTTC	CASSIAASGAPYEQYF
TRBV28	TRBJ2-3	many	TRBD1	TGTGCCAGCAGACCTCCGGGACAGGGGGCCGATACGCAGTATTTT	CASRPPGQGADTQYF
TRBV5-4	TRBJ1-5	few	NA	TGTGCCAGCAGTGCCTTTGGGAGGGCAGATCAGCCCCAGCATTTT	CASSAFGRADQPQHF
TRBV3-1	TRBJ1-5	few	NA	TGTGCCAGCAGCCAAATGGGATATCAGAATCAGCCCCAGCATTTT	CASSQMGYQNQPQHF
TRBV19	TRBJ2-7	NA	TRBD1	TGTGCCAGTAGTATCCTCATTGGACAGGGGACCTACGAGCAGTACTTC	CASSILIGQGTYEQYF
TRBV7-3	TRBJ2-3	many	NA	TGTGCCAGCAGCCCCGGACTCCGCACAGATACGCAGTATTTT	CASSPGLRTDTQYF
TRBV10-3	TRBJ1-2	NA	NA	TGTGCCATCAGTGCAGGAGGCTACACCTTC	CAISAGGYTF
TRBV6-5	TRBJ2-7	NA	TRBD1	TGTGCCAGCACCCCAGGACAGGCCTACGAGCAGTACTTC	CASTPGQAYEQYF
TRBV7-2	TRBJ1-4	many	NA	TGTGCCAGCAGCTTAGGGATCGCGGAGGAAAAACTGTTTTTT	CASSLGIAEEKLFF
TRBV6-2/TRBV6-3	TRBJ2-5	NA	NA	TGTGCCAGCCAGCGAGTGGAGACCCAGTACTTC	CASQRVETQYF
TRBV19	TRBJ2-2	NA	TRBD1	TGTGCCAGTAGCACCGGGACAGAAAACACCGGGGAGCTGTTTTTT	CASSTGTENTGELFF
TRBV19	TRBJ2-1	many	NA	TGTGCCAGTAGTACGTACCGGGACATGCGTCCCCACAATGAGCAGTTCTTC	CASSTYRDMRPHNEQFF
TRBV7-2	TRBJ2-7	many	TRBD1	TGTGCCAGCAGCTTATTGGGGAGGTTGGGACAGGGTTTCTCCTACGAGCAGTACTTC	CASSLLGRLGQGFSYEQYF
TRBV7-2	TRBJ1-1	NA	NA	TGTGCCAGCAGCTTAGACAGTGAAGCTCTCTTT	CASSLDSEALF
TRBV7-2	TRBJ2-5	many	NA	TGTGCCAGCAGCCCCTTCAAAACAGACCAAGAGACCCAGTACTTC	CASSPFKTDQETQYF
TRBV4-3	TRBJ2-3	few	TRBD2	TGCGCCAGCAGCCAGGGACTAGCGACAGATACGCAGTATTTT	CASSQGLATDTQYF
TRBV6-1	TRBJ2-7	few	NA	TGTGCCACCGGGACGGGAGAGTGGGAGCAGTACTTC	CATGTGEWEQYF
TRBV19	TRBJ1-4	many	TRBD1	TGTGCCAGTAGACGGGACAGATTGGGCATCGTCGAAAAACTGTTTTTT	CASRRDRLGIVEKLFF
TRBV12-5	TRBJ1-1	NA	NA	TGTGCTAGTGGTTCATTCACTGAAGCTTTCTTT	CASGSFTEAFF
TRBV7-2	TRBJ1-1	NA	NA	TGTGCCAGCAGCACTAACCGGGTCACTGAAGCTTTCTTT	CASSTNRVTEAFF
TRBV7-3	TRBJ2-1	NA	TRBD2	TGTGCCAGCAGCCCAAATCCCCTAGCGGGAGGGCCGGGCAATGAGCAGTTCTTC	CASSPNPLAGGPGNEQFF
TRBV6-2/TRBV6-3	TRBJ2-5	NA	NA	TGTGCCAGCAGTTGGGGGACTGGCCAAGAGATAGCCCAGTACTTC	CASSWGTGQEIAQYF
TRBV7-8	TRBJ2-1	many	TRBD2	TGTGCCAGCAGCTCGAAAACTAGCGGAGGAGGGGACAATGAGCAGTTCTTC	CASSSKTSGGGDNEQFF
TRBV19	TRBJ1-2	NA	NA	TGTGCCAGTACCAGGGGAGGGAGCTATGGCTACACCTTC	CASTRGGSYGYTF
TRBV19	TRBJ1-2	many	NA	TGTGCCAGTAGTATAGAGGGTATCGACGATGGCTACACCTTC	CASSIEGIDDGYTF
TRBV6-2/TRBV6-3	TRBJ2-7	many	TRBD1	TGTGCCAGCGGACAGGGGCACTCTAGCGAGCAGTACTTC	CASGQGHSSEQYF
TRBV7-9	TRBJ2-7	many	NA	TGTGCCAGCAGCTCATGGACTGCCTACGAGCAGTACTTC	CASSSWTAYEQYF
TRBV28	TRBJ1-6	few	NA	TGTGCCAGCGGTCGGGGGTCTAGGTCTAATTCACCCCTCCACTTT	CASGRGSRSNSPLHF
TRBV4-2	TRBJ1-4	few	TRBD1	TGTGCCAGCAGCCTCCAGACAGGGGCGACAACTAATGAAAAACTGTTTTTT	CASSLQTGATTNEKLFF
TRBV6-6	TRBJ1-1	NA	NA	TGTGCCAGCAGAATCAGGGAGACTGAAGCTTTCTTT	CASRIRETEAFF
TRBV19	TRBJ2-7	many	TRBD1	TGTGCCAGTAGTATCGGACAGGGGAACAACGAGCAGTACTTC	CASSIGQGNNEQYF
TRBV7-2	TRBJ2-7	many	NA	TGTGCCAGCAGCGGCAACCAAGGGGGGAGGCAGTACTTC	CASSGNQGGRQYF
TRBV15	TRBJ2-5	many	TRBD2	TGTGCCACCAGCAGAGATATAGGACGGGGGGGCTCAGAGACCCAGTACTTC	CATSRDIGRGGSETQYF
TRBV29-1	TRBJ2-3	few	NA	TGCAGCGTTGACCTCAGGGCAGGACAAGCTACTTCTACGCAGTATTTT	CSVDLRAGQATSTQYF
TRBV6-1	TRBJ2-5	many	TRBD2	TGTGCCAGCATAGCTGTAATAGCGGGACAAGAGACCCAGTACTTC	CASIAVIAGQETQYF
TRBV5-1	TRBJ1-4	many	TRBD1	TGCGCCAGCAGCGTTAGACAGGGGGCTAATGAAAAACTGTTTTTT	CASSVRQGANEKLFF
TRBV14	TRBJ2-1	many	NA	TGTGCCAGCAGCCAAGATGAGGGGGGTGAGCAGTTCTTC	CASSQDEGGEQFF
TRBV5-1	TRBJ2-3	NA	TRBD2	TGCGCCAGCAGCCCAGGCGGGGGTACAGATACGCAGTATTTT	CASSPGGGTDTQYF
TRBV7-6	TRBJ1-1	few	NA	TGTGCCAGCAGCCGGTCCGGGGTGGGCACTGAAGCTTTCTTT	CASSRSGVGTEAFF
TRBV6-5	TRBJ2-7	many	NA	TGTGCCAGCAGTTACTCAGGAGGAATCGAGCAGTACTTC	CASSYSGGIEQYF
TRBV6-1	TRBJ2-1	many	NA	TGTGCCAGCAGGCTGGACTACAATGAGCAGTTCTTC	CASRLDYNEQFF
TRBV29-1	TRBJ1-2	few	TRBD1	TGCAGCGTGAACACCGGGACAGCCTATGGCTACACCTTC	CSVNTGTAYGYTF
TRBV4-1	TRBJ2-5	many	NA	TGCGCCAGCAGCCAAGAAGGGGGGCATAACCAAGAGACCCAGTACTTC	CASSQEGGHNQETQYF
TRBV28	TRBJ1-5	many	NA	TGTGCCAGCAGACTCCTCGGGGGGAGCAATCAGCCCCAGCATTTT	CASRLLGGSNQPQHF
TRBV7-9	TRBJ1-1	many	NA	TGTGCCAGCAGCCCCATCCGGGACCCCGGGAGGGGTACTGAAGCTTTCTTT	CASSPIRDPGRGTEAFF
TRBV19	TRBJ1-5	few	TRBD1	TGTGCCAGTAGTGGCGGGGACAGCTCTTGGCCCCAGCATTTT	CASSGGDSSWPQHF
TRBV19	TRBJ2-5	NA	NA	TGTGCCAGTAGTATCGGTCAACAGGGCCCGGGGGAGACCCAGTACTTC	CASSIGQQGPGETQYF
TRBV7-2	TRBJ2-1	many	NA	TGTGCCAGCAGCTTAGGTTCGGGCCGGGGCTCCTACAATGAGCAGTTCTTC	CASSLGSGRGSYNEQFF
TRBV7-9	TRBJ2-1	many	TRBD2	TGTGCCAGCAGCTTAGCGCTGGGACTAGCGGGAGAAGGGGATGAGCAGTTCTTC	CASSLALGLAGEGDEQFF
TRBV6-2/TRBV6-3	TRBJ1-1	NA	NA	TGTGCCAGCAGTTACGGGACCGCCCTTAACACTGAAGCTTTCTTT	CASSYGTALNTEAFF